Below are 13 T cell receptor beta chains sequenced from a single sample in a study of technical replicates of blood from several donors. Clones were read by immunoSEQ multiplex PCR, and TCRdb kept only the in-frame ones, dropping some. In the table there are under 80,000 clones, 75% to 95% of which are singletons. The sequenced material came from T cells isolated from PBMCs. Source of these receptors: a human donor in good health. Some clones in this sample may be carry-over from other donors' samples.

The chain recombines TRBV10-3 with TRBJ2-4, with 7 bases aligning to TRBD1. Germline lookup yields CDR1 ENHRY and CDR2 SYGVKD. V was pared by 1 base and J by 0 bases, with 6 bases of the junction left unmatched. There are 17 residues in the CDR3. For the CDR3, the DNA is TGTGCCATCAGTGAGTTATGGGACAGCTTAGCCAAAAACATTCAGTACTTC. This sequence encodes CAISELWDSLAKNIQYF.

The CDR3 nucleotides are TGTGCCAGCAGCCCTTATATTGGACTAGCGGGAGATGGAGCCAAAAACATTCAGTACTTC. It specifies CASSPYIGLAGDGAKNIQYF. The chain has TRBV9 and TRBJ2-4; the match to TRBD2 covers 13 bases. The CDR3 sequence is 20 residues long. Unmatched junction bases numbered 13, after V lost 4 bases and J lost 0 bases. Per the germline V gene, CDR1 is SGDLS and CDR2 is YYNGEE.

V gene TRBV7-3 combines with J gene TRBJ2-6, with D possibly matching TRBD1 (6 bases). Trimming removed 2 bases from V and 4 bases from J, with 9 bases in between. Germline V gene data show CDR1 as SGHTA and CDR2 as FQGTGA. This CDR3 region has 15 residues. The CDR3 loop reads CASSLGGAGANVLTF. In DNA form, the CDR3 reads TGTGCCAGCAGCTTAGGGGGCGCCGGGGCCAACGTCCTGACTTTC.

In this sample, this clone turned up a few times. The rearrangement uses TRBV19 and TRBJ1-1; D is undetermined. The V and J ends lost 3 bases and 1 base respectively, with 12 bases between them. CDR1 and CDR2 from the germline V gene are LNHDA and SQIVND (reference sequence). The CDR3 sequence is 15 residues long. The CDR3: CASSIAQWANTEAFF. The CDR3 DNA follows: TGTGCCAGTAGTATCGCACAGTGGGCGAACACTGAAGCTTTCTTT.

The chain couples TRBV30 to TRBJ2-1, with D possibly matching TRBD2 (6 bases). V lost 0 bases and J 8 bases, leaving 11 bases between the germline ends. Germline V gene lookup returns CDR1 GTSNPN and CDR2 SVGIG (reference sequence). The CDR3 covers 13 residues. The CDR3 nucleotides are TGTGCCTGGAGTGTGCGACTAGTCCATGAGCAGTTCTTC. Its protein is CAWSVRLVHEQFF.

The CDR3 here is CASSLSKASGHNEQFF. CDR3 in DNA: TGTGCCAGCAGCCTGTCTAAGGCTAGCGGTCACAATGAGCAGTTCTTC. The chain couples TRBV7-9 to TRBJ2-1, with 7 positions matching TRBD2. The germline V gene encodes CDR1 SEHNR and CDR2 FQNEAQ (reference sequence). J gave up 5 bases and V 5 bases, and 12 bases lay outside the gene matches. CDR3 length: 16 amino acids.

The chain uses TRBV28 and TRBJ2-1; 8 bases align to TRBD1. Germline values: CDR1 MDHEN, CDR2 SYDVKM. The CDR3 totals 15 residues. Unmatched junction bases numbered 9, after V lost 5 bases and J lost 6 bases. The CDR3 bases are TGTGCCAGCAGTCGAAGACAGGGGCTTCGCAATGAGCAGTTCTTC. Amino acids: CASSRRQGLRNEQFF. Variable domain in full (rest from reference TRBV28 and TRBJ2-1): DVKVTQSSRYLVKRTGEKVFLECVQDMDHENMFWYRQDPGLGLRLIYFSYDVKMKEKGDIPEGYSVSREKKERFSLILESASTNQTSMYLCASSRRQGLRNEQFFGPGTRLTVL.

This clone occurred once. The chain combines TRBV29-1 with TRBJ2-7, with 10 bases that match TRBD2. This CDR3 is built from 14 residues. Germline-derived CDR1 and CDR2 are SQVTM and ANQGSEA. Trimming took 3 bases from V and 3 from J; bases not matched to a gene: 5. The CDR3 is CSVDMSSGSYEQYF. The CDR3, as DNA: TGCAGCGTTGATATGTCTAGCGGGAGCTACGAGCAGTACTTC.

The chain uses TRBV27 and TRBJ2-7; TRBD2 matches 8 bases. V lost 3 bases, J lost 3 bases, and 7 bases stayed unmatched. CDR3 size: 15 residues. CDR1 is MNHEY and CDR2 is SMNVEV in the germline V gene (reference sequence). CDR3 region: CASSFSSGSIYEQYF. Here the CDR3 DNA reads TGTGCCAGCAGTTTTTCTAGCGGGTCAATCTACGAGCAGTACTTC.

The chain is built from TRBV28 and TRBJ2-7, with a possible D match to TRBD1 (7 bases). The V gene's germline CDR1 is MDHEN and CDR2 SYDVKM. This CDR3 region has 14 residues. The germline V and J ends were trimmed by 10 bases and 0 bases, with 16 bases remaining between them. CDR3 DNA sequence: TGTGCCACCAAGACAGGGAGGAGCTCCTACGAGCAGTACTTC. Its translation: CATKTGRSSYEQYF.

CDR3 DNA: TGTGCCAGTAGTATTCTACCCCAGGGGGCTGAGGGGTCCTACGAGCAGTACTTC. This translates into CASSILPQGAEGSYEQYF. This chain uses TRBV19 with TRBJ2-7; TRBD1 matches at 8 bases. This CDR3 contains 18 residues. Germline trimming cut 3 bases from V and 1 base from J; bases unmatched to any gene: 14. The germline V gene encodes CDR1 LNHDA and CDR2 SQIVND (reference sequence).

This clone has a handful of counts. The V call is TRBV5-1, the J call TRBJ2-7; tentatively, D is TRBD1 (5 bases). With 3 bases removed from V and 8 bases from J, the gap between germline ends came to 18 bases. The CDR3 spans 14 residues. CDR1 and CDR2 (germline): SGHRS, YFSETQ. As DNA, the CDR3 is TGCGCCAGCAGCTCGGACACCGCGACCCCTCAGCAGTACTTC. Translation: CASSSDTATPQQYF.

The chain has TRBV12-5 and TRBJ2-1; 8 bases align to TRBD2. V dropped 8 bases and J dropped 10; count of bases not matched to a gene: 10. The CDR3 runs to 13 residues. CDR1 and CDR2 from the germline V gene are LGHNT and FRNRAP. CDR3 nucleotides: TGTGCTAGTAGTGCAGCGGGAGTGAACGAGCAGTTCTTC. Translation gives CASSAAGVNEQFF.